This entry is about one T cell receptor beta chain. The source of the sample is a study of identifying expanded T cells in peripheral blood. The data were produced by immunoSEQ multiplex PCR, yet TCRdb's version contains in-frame clones alone and is incomplete. The table records around 60,000 clones, under 85% of them present only once. Sequenced sample: blood. The receptor was derived from a person aged 18 to 70 in good health.

The CDR3 reads CSVWKGVGNTIYF. CDR3 bases: TGCAGCGTATGGAAAGGGGTCGGAAACACCATATATTTT. The rearrangement joins TRBV29-1 to TRBJ1-3, with a tentative D call TRBD1 (5 bases). Germline V CDR1 and CDR2: SQVTM, ANQGSEA. V gave up 6 bases and J gave up 4 bases, with 13 bases separating them. This CDR3 region has 13 residues.